This TCR beta chain was obtained from a study of T cells in Graves' hyperthyroidism and ophthalmopathy. Study outcomes and limitations: In the analysis, a 13 V-J model separated ophthalmopathy from stable hyperthyroidism.

J lost 1 base, V lost 0 bases, and 15 bases had no gene match. The CDR3 runs 19 residues. Germline V gene data show CDR1 as DFQATT and CDR2 as SNEGSKA (reference sequence). Comments on this clonotype: The target antigen is unknown.

For Graves' hyperthyroidism to be stable, ophthalmopathy could not progress within 18 months. Diagnosis rested on symptoms, serum thyroxine and TRAb, thyroid ultrasound, and orbital computed tomography. Researchers amplified the TCR beta CDR3 regions from RNA transcripts. When the TCR CDR3 underwent first-round RT-PCR, the HTBI primer set was used. TCRdb re-called the multiplex PCR reads through MiXCR, storing one row per CDR3 protein. The profile shows 300,000 to 450,000 distinct CDR3 sequences, around a quarter of them singletons. This chain uses TRBV20-1 with TRBJ2-5, with TRBD1 matching over 9 bases. The receptor comes from a middle-aged man with Graves' hyperthyroidism. Sequences were obtained from blood. The CDR3 loop reads CSARDLLGPGTGRQETQYF. CDR3 DNA: TGCAGTGCTAGAGACCTACTGGGTCCCGGGACAGGGCGCCAAGAGACCCAGTACTTC.